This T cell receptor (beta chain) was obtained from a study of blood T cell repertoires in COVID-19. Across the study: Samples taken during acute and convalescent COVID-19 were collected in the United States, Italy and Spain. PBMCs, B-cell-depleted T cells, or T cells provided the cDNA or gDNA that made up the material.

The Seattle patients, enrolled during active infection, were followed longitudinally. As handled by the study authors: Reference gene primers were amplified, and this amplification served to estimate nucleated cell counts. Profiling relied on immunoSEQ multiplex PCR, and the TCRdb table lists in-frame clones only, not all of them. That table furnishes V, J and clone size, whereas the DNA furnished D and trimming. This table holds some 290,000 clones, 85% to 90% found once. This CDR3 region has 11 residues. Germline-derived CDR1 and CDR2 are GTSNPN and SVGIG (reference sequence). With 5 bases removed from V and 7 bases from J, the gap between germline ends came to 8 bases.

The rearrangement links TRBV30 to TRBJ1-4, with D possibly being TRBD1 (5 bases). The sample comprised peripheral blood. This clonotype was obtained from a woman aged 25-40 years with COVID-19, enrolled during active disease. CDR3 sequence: CAWSDSEKLFF. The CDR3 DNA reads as TGTGCCTGGTCCGACAGTGAAAAACTGTTTTTT. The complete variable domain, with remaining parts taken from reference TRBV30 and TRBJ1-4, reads SQTIHQWPATLVQPVGSPLSLECTVEGTSNPNLYWYRQAAGRGLQLLFYSVGIGQISSEVPQNLSASRPQDRQFILSSKKLLLSDSGFYLCAWSDSEKLFFGSGTQLSVL.